In its sample, the clone carrying this TCR beta chain was seen many times. What it recognizes is unknown. This record belongs to a study of T cell repertoires in cytomegalovirus infection. Study observations and caveats: HLA-C-restricted TCR beta clonotypes specific for CMV led the ex vivo response. Carriers of CMV and the relevant HLA type were discriminated by public TCR beta frequency.

TCRdb reanalysed the reads using MiXCR and keeps one entry per CDR3 protein. The data contain about 310,000 distinct CDR3 sequences, 17% of them singletons. The CDR3 runs 12 residues. The V and J ends lost 1 base and 8 bases respectively, with 8 bases between them. This sequence joins TRBV12-3 or TRBV12-4 and TRBJ1-1, with no clear D. The clonotype was recovered from a human donor in good health (CMV status not recorded). Some clones in this sample may be carry-over from other donors' samples. The material sequenced was PBMCs. In nucleotides, the CDR3 is TGTGCCAGCAGTTTAGGGGTCATGGAAGCTTTCTTT. This translates into CASSLGVMEAFF.